Below are 24 T cell receptor beta chains sequenced from a single sample in a study of T-cell memory formation after mild COVID-19. From the 5' RACE reads, TCRdb called clonotypes with MiXCR, one entry per CDR3 protein. This table has 500,000 to 550,000 distinct CDR3 sequences, over 20% appearing once. Sequencing used PBMCs or a T cell subset sorted from them (not recorded which). These TCRs come from an adult woman who had mild COVID-19 (a few samples of this study predate the infection). Cell type and time point are not known.

J is TRBJ1-5 and V is TRBV29-1; D call uncertain. Germline values: CDR1 SQVTM, CDR2 ANQGSEA. Trimming left V 0 bases short and J 4 bases short, with 7 bases between. The CDR3 runs 13 residues. Here the CDR3 DNA reads TGCAGCGTTGAAGACGGCTGGAATCAGCCCCAGCATTTT. This sequence encodes CSVEDGWNQPQHF.

The sample holds a few counts of this clonotype. The V gene is TRBV29-1, the J gene TRBJ1-3, with a tentative D call TRBD1 (6 bases). CDR1 and CDR2 (germline): SQVTM, ANQGSEA. V lost 7 bases and J 0 bases, leaving 13 bases between the germline ends. This CDR3 comprises 14 residues. The CDR3, as DNA: TGCAGCGCCGGGACACCTACCTCTGGAAACACCATATATTTT. It is translated as CSAGTPTSGNTIYF.

This clonotype was picked up a small number of times. The chain recombines TRBV7-6 with TRBJ2-3; D possibly corresponds to TRBD2 (6 bases). V lost 5 bases and J 2 bases, leaving 11 bases between the germline ends. Germline values: CDR1 SGHVS, CDR2 FNYEAQ. CDR3 length: 14 amino acids. In DNA, the CDR3 is TGTGCCAGCAGCCCCGGGACTTACACAGATACGCAGTATTTT. Translated, it gives CASSPGTYTDTQYF.

This clonotype was counted a few times. The CDR3: CASSHPGLAFRGAQYF. The CDR3 coding sequence is TGCGCCAGCAGCCACCCGGGACTAGCTTTTAGGGGTGCCCAGTATTTT. V is TRBV4-1 and J is TRBJ2-3, with 9 positions matching TRBD2. The CDR3 totals 16 residues. In germline, CDR1 is MGHRA, CDR2 YSYEKL. The junction had 16 bases not matched to a gene; V was cut back by 3 bases and J by 12 bases.

In its sample, this clonotype was seen many times. One end of the junction fails to match germline, which may point to a read error. This chain's CDR3 is CASKPVGVKTEAFF. The CDR3 nucleotides read TGTGCCAGCAAGCCAGTGGGGGTGAAGACTGAAGCTTTCTTT. The V gene is TRBV6-5, the J gene TRBJ1-1; D might be TRBD1 (5 bases). CDR1 and CDR2 (germline): MNHEY, SVGAGI. There are 14 residues in the CDR3.

Only a few counts were recorded for this clonotype. V and J are TRBV30 and TRBJ2-1, with D possibly matching TRBD2 (6 bases). CDR1 GTSNPN and CDR2 SVGIG come from the germline V gene (reference sequence). Trimming took 4 bases from V and 3 from J, leaving 16 bases between them. This CDR3 has 15 residues. The CDR3 DNA reads as TGTGCCTGGAAGAGTTGGAGGGAGCGCTACAATGAGCAGTTCTTC. Residues: CAWKSWRERYNEQFF.

This clonotype occurred a few times. For the CDR3, the DNA is TGTGCCAGCAGTTACGAGTCAGGCCAGGGGTCCACCGGGGAGCTGTTTTTT. This codes for CASSYESGQGSTGELFF. The rearrangement uses TRBV6-2 or TRBV6-3 and TRBJ2-2; tentative D call: TRBD1 (6 bases). Trimming removed 2 bases at V and 4 bases at J, with 17 bases between. Per the germline V gene, CDR1 is MNHEY and CDR2 is SVGEGT. The CDR3 runs 17 residues.

The gene calls are TRBV6-5 and TRBJ1-5, with 7 bases identical to TRBD1. Unmatched junction bases numbered 5, after V lost 6 bases and J lost 0 bases. Per germline, CDR1 MNHEY and CDR2 SVGAGI. The CDR3 totals 15 residues. DNA of the CDR3: TGTGCCAGCAGGATCCAGGGGGATAGCAATCAGCCCCAGCATTTT. Translating it yields CASRIQGDSNQPQHF.

The J gene is TRBJ2-1, the V gene TRBV5-1, with 11 nucleotides matching TRBD2. The CDR3 is 15 residues long. V gave up 4 bases and J gave up 7 bases; unmatched junction bases: 7. CDR1 is SGHRS and CDR2 is YFSETQ in the germline V gene. This CDR3 is CASSTSSGGSNEQFF. The CDR3 coding sequence is TGCGCCAGCAGCACTTCTAGCGGGGGGAGTAATGAGCAGTTCTTC. Combining the CDR3 with reference TRBV5-1 and TRBJ2-1 gives the whole variable domain KAGVTQTPRYLIKTRGQQVTLSCSPISGHRSVSWYQQTPGQGLQFLFEYFSETQRNKGNFPGRFSGRQFSNSRSEMNVSTLELGDSALYLCASSTSSGGSNEQFFGPGTRLTVL.

This clonotype occurred a few times. The chain combines TRBV5-1 with TRBJ2-2; D perhaps matches TRBD1 (6 bases). V lost 4 bases and J lost 3, with 13 bases in between. The CDR3 contains 15 residues. Germline CDR1 is SGHRS and CDR2 is YFSETQ. In DNA form, the CDR3 reads TGCGCCAGCAGCATTCGGACAGTGGACACCGGGGAGCTGTTTTTT. Translated, it gives CASSIRTVDTGELFF. The full variable domain, in which reference TRBV5-1 and TRBJ2-2 provide the parts outside the CDR3, is KAGVTQTPRYLIKTRGQQVTLSCSPISGHRSVSWYQQTPGQGLQFLFEYFSETQRNKGNFPGRFSGRQFSNSRSEMNVSTLELGDSALYLCASSIRTVDTGELFFGEGSRLTVL.

The gene calls are TRBV12-3 or TRBV12-4 and TRBJ1-1; 10 bases align to TRBD1. This CDR3 region has 15 residues. V lost 5 bases to trimming and J lost 2 bases; unmatched junction nucleotides: 5. The CDR3 coding sequence is TGTGCCAGCAGTCAGGGACAGGGGATAAACACTGAAGCTTTCTTT. This codes for CASSQGQGINTEAFF.

The chain couples TRBV5-1 to TRBJ1-1, with 7 bases that match TRBD1. Unmatched junction bases numbered 10, after V lost 4 bases and J lost 10 bases. Germline CDR1 and CDR2: SGHRS and YFSETQ. This CDR3 spans 13 amino acids. The CDR3 region is CASSAQQGQRAFF. DNA of the CDR3: TGCGCCAGCAGCGCCCAACAGGGACAGAGAGCTTTCTTT.

The rearrangement uses TRBV12-3 or TRBV12-4 and TRBJ2-3; 11 bases line up with TRBD2. This CDR3 is built from 17 residues. The V segment lost 2 bases and the J segment 2 bases; nucleotides outside the gene matches: 6. The DNA for the CDR3 is TGTGCCAGCAGTTTATCCCGACTAGCGGGAAACACAGATACGCAGTATTTT. Its translation: CASSLSRLAGNTDTQYF.

The chain has TRBV11-3 and TRBJ2-1, with D perhaps assigned TRBD1 or TRBD2 (5 bases each). Germline V gene lookup returns CDR1 SGHNT and CDR2 YENEEA. The CDR3 spans 14 residues. V was cut by 0 bases and J by 9 bases, with 12 bases left in between. CDR3 in DNA: TGTGCCAGCAGCTTAGAGGGACCTAGGAGTGAGCAGTTCTTC. Protein product: CASSLEGPRSEQFF.

This clonotype has just a few counts. The genes are TRBV24-1 and TRBJ2-1, with D maybe TRBD1 (7 bases). Germline V gene data show CDR1 as KGHDR and CDR2 as SFDVKD. This CDR3 has 15 amino acids. V was shortened by 7 bases and J by 0 bases, with 12 bases between the two germline ends. The CDR3 DNA reads as TGTGCCACCAGAATGGAGGGGGCCTCCTACAATGAGCAGTTCTTC. It encodes CATRMEGASYNEQFF.

The CDR3 sequence is CASSQDFREQFF. As DNA, the CDR3 is TGCGCCAGCAGCCAAGATTTCCGCGAGCAGTTCTTC. The rearrangement links TRBV4-3 to TRBJ2-1, with no clear D. V was trimmed by 0 bases and J by 10 bases, leaving 7 bases between them. CDR3 length equals 12 residues. Per the germline V gene, CDR1 is LGHNA and CDR2 is YSLEER.

This clonotype showed up just a few times. The V call is TRBV9, the J call TRBJ1-1; D is possibly TRBD1 (5 bases). The CDR3 runs 14 residues. V lost 0 bases and J 6 bases, leaving 12 bases between the germline ends. The germline V gene encodes CDR1 SGDLS and CDR2 YYNGEE. This CDR3 is CASSVAIGASEAFF. The CDR3 DNA is TGTGCCAGCAGCGTAGCTATAGGGGCCTCTGAAGCTTTCTTT.

This clonotype appeared once. This chain links TRBV6-5 with TRBJ2-7; TRBD1 might be the D (5 bases). The ends were cut back, 0 bases at V and 1 base at J, with 13 bases in the middle. CDR1 is MNHEY and CDR2 is SVGAGI in the germline V gene. This CDR3 contains 16 residues. This CDR3 is CASSYSVAGKSYEQYF. CDR3 nucleotide sequence: TGTGCCAGCAGTTACTCTGTGGCAGGGAAATCCTACGAGCAGTACTTC.

V and J are TRBV15 and TRBJ1-6, with D tentatively TRBD1 (6 bases). Looked up from germline, CDR1 is LNHNV and CDR2 is YYDKDF (reference sequence). Trimming shortened V by 3 bases and J by 8 bases, and 17 bases separated the two germline ends. The CDR3 contains 16 residues. CDR3 bases: TGTGCCACCAGCAGCAATTTCCGGGGGCTGGATTCACCCCTCCACTTT. Translation: CATSSNFRGLDSPLHF. Supplemented by reference TRBV15 and TRBJ1-6, the full variable domain reads DAMVIQNPRYQVTQFGKPVTLSCSQTLNHNVMYWYQQKSSQAPKLLFHYYDKDFNNEADTPDNFQSRRPNTSFCFLDIRSPGLGDTAMYLCATSSNFRGLDSPLHFGNGTRLTVT.

The chain combines TRBV20-1 with TRBJ2-7; 7 bases match TRBD2. The CDR3 length is 14 residues. V lost 1 base, J lost 4 bases, and 7 bases stayed unmatched. Per germline, CDR1 DFQATT and CDR2 SNEGSKA (reference sequence). The CDR3 coding sequence is TGCAGTGCTAGAGTTGGGACTAATTGGTACGAGCAGTACTTC. This encodes CSARVGTNWYEQYF.

The chain has TRBV4-3 and TRBJ2-7; the D gene is possibly TRBD1 (5 bases). Germline V gives CDR1 LGHNA, CDR2 YSLEER. V lost 0 bases and J 0 bases, leaving 9 bases between the germline ends. The CDR3 covers 15 residues. The CDR3 protein is CASSQDSTGSYEQYF. The DNA for the CDR3 is TGCGCCAGCAGCCAAGATTCTACAGGCTCCTACGAGCAGTACTTC.

The table lists this clonotype with a few counts. The genes are TRBV7-6 and TRBJ2-3; D tentatively fits TRBD1 or TRBD2 (5 bases each). This CDR3 has 14 residues. Germline-derived CDR1 and CDR2 are SGHVS and FNYEAQ. Between the trimmed V and J ends, which lost 5 bases and 1 base, there was a span of 10 bases. The CDR3 DNA sequence: TGTGCCAGCAGCCGACAGAGGGGCACAGATACGCAGTATTTT. It yields the protein CASSRQRGTDTQYF.

This chain uses TRBV18 with TRBJ2-1, with D possibly being TRBD1 (6 bases). CDR1 and CDR2 from the germline V gene are KGHSH and LQKENI. The CDR3 has 16 amino acids. V lost 1 base and J 4 bases, leaving 14 bases between the germline ends. CDR3 in amino acids: CASSPRNGQMYNEQFF. The CDR3 nucleotides are TGTGCCAGCTCACCACGTAATGGACAGATGTACAATGAGCAGTTCTTC.

This clonotype was detected only a few times. This chain connects TRBV10-3 to TRBJ2-3; D unclear. From germline, CDR1 is ENHRY and CDR2 SYGVKD. The CDR3 consists of 16 residues. The V and J ends lost 0 bases and 1 base respectively, with 11 bases between them. The CDR3 DNA is TGTGCCATCAGTGAGTCCTCTGGAAGGGGCACAGATACGCAGTATTTT. Translating gives CAISESSGRGTDTQYF.